These 6 T cell receptor beta chains were all obtained from the same sample, sequenced in a study of control samples from healthy donors and cancer patients. Produced via immunoSEQ multiplex PCR; TCRdb's table is partial and in-frame only. This table has 110,000 to 150,000 clones, about 94% appearing once. The sample taken for sequencing was PBMCs. The receptors originated from a man between 60 and 75 years old with colorectal cancer.

In its sample, this clone was seen once. CDR3 loop: CASSDRAYEQYF. CDR3 DNA sequence: TGTGCCAGCAGCGACCGGGCCTACGAGCAGTACTTC. The chain carries TRBV11-2 and TRBJ2-7; no firm D call. Trimming took 5 bases from V and 2 from J, leaving 7 bases between them. Germline lookup yields CDR1 SGHAT and CDR2 FQNNGV. This CDR3 spans 12 amino acids.

This clone is a singleton in its sample. The chain uses TRBV3-1 (or the pseudogene TRBV3-2) and TRBJ1-1; D not resolved. V was pared by 4 bases and J by 1 base, with 7 bases between. The germline gives CDR1 LGHDT, CDR2 YNNKEL (reference sequence). CDR3 size: 13 residues. The DNA for the CDR3 is TGTGCCAGCAGCCCTTCGGGGAACACTGAAGCTTTCTTT. This gives the protein CASSPSGNTEAFF.

The chain is built from TRBV12-3 or TRBV12-4 and TRBJ2-3; D is unclear. The CDR3 consists of 12 residues. V lost 7 bases and J lost 5, with 10 bases in between. The CDR3 DNA is TGTGCCAGCACCATCTTGAGAGATACGCAGTATTTT. It yields the protein CASTILRDTQYF.

As concerns this clone: At one end the junction does not follow the germline gene, possibly because of a read error. The chain joins TRBV28 to TRBJ2-5; D is ambiguous. CDR1 and CDR2 from the germline V gene are MDHEN and SYDVKM. The CDR3 is 10 residues long. Here the CDR3 DNA reads TGTGCCAGCTCCCAAGGGACCCAGTACTTC. As protein: CASSQGTQYF. Drawing the rest from reference TRBV28 and TRBJ2-5, the complete variable domain is DVKVTQSSRYLVKRTGEKVFLECVQDMDHENMFWYRQDPGLGLRLIYFSYDVKMKEKGDIPEGYSVSREKKERFSLILESASTNQTSMYLCASSQGTQYFGPGTRLLVL.

The V gene is TRBV12-3 or TRBV12-4, the J gene TRBJ2-7; D gene unclear. This CDR3 has 12 amino acids. V lost 7 bases to trimming and J lost 4 bases, with 11 bases between them. In nucleotides, the CDR3 is TGTGCCAGCACCCCTGACGGATACGAGCAGTACTTC. This gives the protein CASTPDGYEQYF.

The V call is TRBV28, the J call TRBJ2-2; 7 nucleotides align to TRBD1. The germline V gene encodes CDR1 MDHEN and CDR2 SYDVKM. V shed 3 bases, J shed 7 bases, and the junction held 2 bases outside the gene matches. The CDR3 contains 13 residues. This CDR3 is CASSLTGHGELFF. The CDR3 DNA sequence: TGTGCCAGCAGTTTGACAGGGCACGGGGAGCTGTTTTTT. Based on the CDR3 plus reference TRBV28 and TRBJ2-2, the full variable domain is DVKVTQSSRYLVKRTGEKVFLECVQDMDHENMFWYRQDPGLGLRLIYFSYDVKMKEKGDIPEGYSVSREKKERFSLILESASTNQTSMYLCASSLTGHGELFFGEGSRLTVL.